These 19 T cell receptor beta chains were sequenced from one sample in a study of blood T cell repertoires in COVID-19. Using immunoSEQ multiplex PCR, the repertoire was profiled, and TCRdb retains in-frame clones only, with some absent. The table has around 250,000 clones, 70% to 90% seen once. Sequences were obtained from peripheral blood. The receptors shown here come from a man aged 60 to 75 who had recovered from COVID-19.

The CDR3: CASSLLAGGRDTQYF. The CDR3 coding sequence is TGTGCCAGCAGTCTGTTAGCGGGGGGGCGAGATACGCAGTATTTT. The chain employs TRBV28 and TRBJ2-3; TRBD2 matches 11 bases. The ends lost 5 bases at V and 5 bases at J; junction bases unmatched: 6. This CDR3 contains 15 residues. Germline CDR1 and CDR2: MDHEN and SYDVKM.

The gene calls are TRBV24-1 and TRBJ2-2, with D possibly matching TRBD1 (5 bases). The germline V and J ends were trimmed by 5 bases and 7 bases, with 10 bases remaining between them. This CDR3 spans 13 amino acids. The germline gives CDR1 KGHDR, CDR2 SFDVKD. CDR3 region: CATSATTGGELFF. CDR3 nucleotides: TGTGCCACCAGTGCCACTACAGGCGGGGAGCTGTTTTTT.

In this sample, this clone turned up a few times. The chain uses TRBV15 and TRBJ2-7; tentatively, D is TRBD1 (5 bases). CDR3 length: 16 residues. CDR1 is LNHNV, CDR2 YYDKDF, per germline (reference sequence). The V end lost 0 bases, the J end lost 1 base, and 13 bases lay between the germline ends. CDR3 DNA sequence: TGTGCCACCAGCAGAGACTCCTGGGGCACATCCTACGAGCAGTACTTC. Translating gives CATSRDSWGTSYEQYF.

CDR3 protein: CASSHGQGATGNTIYF. CDR3 DNA sequence: TGTGCCAGCAGCCATGGACAGGGGGCGACTGGAAACACCATATATTTT. The J gene is TRBJ1-3, the V gene TRBV7-8, with 11 bases that match TRBD1. V shed 5 bases, J shed 2 bases, and the junction held 5 bases outside the gene matches. Germline values: CDR1 SGHVS, CDR2 FQNEAQ. CDR3 size: 16 residues.

The chain has TRBV12-3 or TRBV12-4 and TRBJ2-5; TRBD1 might be the D (6 bases). CDR3 length: 13 residues. Trimming stripped 6 bases from V and 0 bases from J, with 8 bases between. The CDR3 DNA reads TGTGCCAGCAGCCGGGACAACCAAGAGACCCAGTACTTC. It codes for CASSRDNQETQYF.

This clone has just a few counts. This sequence joins TRBV3-1 (or the pseudogene TRBV3-2) and TRBJ2-7; 8 bases are a match to TRBD1. CDR1 is LGHDT and CDR2 is YNNKEL in the germline V gene (reference sequence). Trimming cost V 1 base and J 4 bases; bases outside gene matches: 0. This CDR3 contains 13 residues. This chain's CDR3 is CASSQGTGYEQYF. The CDR3 nucleotides read TGTGCCAGCAGCCAAGGGACAGGGTACGAGCAGTACTTC.

The V call is TRBV2, the J call TRBJ1-6; D gene unclear. This CDR3 region has 15 residues. V was shortened by 8 bases and J by 0 bases, with 11 bases between the two germline ends. The germline CDR1 and CDR2 sequences are SNHLY and FYNNEI. CDR3 sequence (DNA): TGTGCCAGCCGCCTATCGGGCTCCTATAATTCACCCCTCCACTTT. Translation: CASRLSGSYNSPLHF.

The chain employs TRBV5-6 and TRBJ2-3; 8 positions match TRBD2. The V and J ends lost 6 bases and 4 bases, in that order; junction bases with no gene match: 7. The CDR3 sequence is 14 residues long. Germline assignment: CDR1 SGHDT and CDR2 YYEEEE. CDR3 nucleotide sequence: TGTGCCAGCAATGGCCAGCGGGAGTCAGATACGCAGTATTTT. Translating gives CASNGQRESDTQYF.

The chain has TRBV10-3 and TRBJ1-2; tentatively, D is TRBD1 (5 bases). The germline CDR1 and CDR2 sequences are ENHRY and SYGVKD. The length of the CDR3 is 14 residues. V lost 6 bases and J 5 bases, leaving 16 bases between the germline ends. The CDR3 reads CAIRSIGGFYGYTF. The CDR3, as DNA: TGTGCCATCAGATCGATCGGGGGTTTTTATGGCTACACCTTC.

The chain employs TRBV5-1 and TRBJ1-4; D unclear. Germline V CDR1 and CDR2: SGHRS, YFSETQ. V gave up 4 bases and J gave up 0 bases, with 13 bases separating them. This CDR3 spans 16 amino acids. The CDR3 nucleotides read TGCGCCAGCAGCGGCGGTTCGTGGGCAACTAATGAAAAACTGTTTTTT. Translation gives CASSGGSWATNEKLFF.

Comments on this clone: The junction departs from the called germline gene at one end, perhaps through a read error. The chain recombines TRBV7-7 with TRBJ2-3; weak D call: TRBD2 (6 bases). Germline CDR1 and CDR2: SSHAT and FNYEAQ (reference sequence). This CDR3 comprises 17 residues. The CDR3 DNA reads as TGTGCTAGCAGCGTAGCGGAGCCCCGGCTCGGGGACTATACGCAGTATTTT. It is translated as CASSVAEPRLGDYTQYF.

This chain joins TRBV3-1 (or the pseudogene TRBV3-2) and TRBJ2-7; TRBD2 might be the D (6 bases). Trimming removed 0 bases from V and 0 bases from J, with 9 bases in between. The germline V gene has CDR1 LGHDT and CDR2 YNNKEL (reference sequence). The CDR3 contains 15 residues. CDR3 DNA: TGTGCCAGCAGCCAAGATCGGGGGAGCTCCTACGAGCAGTACTTC. Translating gives CASSQDRGSSYEQYF.

A single count supports this clone. V gene TRBV5-4 combines with J gene TRBJ1-3; 9 bases agree with TRBD1. The CDR3 totals 18 residues. Germline V lookup: CDR1 SGHNT, CDR2 YYREEE (reference sequence). V lost 4 bases, J lost 0 bases, and 11 bases stayed unmatched. CDR3 in DNA: TGTGCCAGCAGCCCCACTCCGGGACAGGGCGTCTCTGGAAACACCATATATTTT. Amino acids: CASSPTPGQGVSGNTIYF. Full variable domain (outside the CDR3, taken from reference TRBV5-4 and TRBJ1-3): ETGVTQSPTHLIKTRGQQVTLRCSSQSGHNTVSWYQQALGQGPQFIFQYYREEENGRGNFPPRFSGLQFPNYSSELNVNALELDDSALYLCASSPTPGQGVSGNTIYFGEGSWLTVV.

V gene TRBV12-5 combines with J gene TRBJ2-1; D uncertain. This CDR3 has 11 residues. Trimming cost V 3 bases and J 9 bases, with 6 bases left between them. Germline V gene sequence: CDR1 LGHNT, CDR2 FRNRAP. CDR3: CASGLDSEQFF. CDR3 in DNA: TGTGCTAGTGGTTTAGACTCTGAGCAGTTCTTC.

This clone was seen a single time. The chain carries TRBV5-1 and TRBJ2-1, with a weak D call TRBD2 (6 bases). Germline V gene data show CDR1 as SGHRS and CDR2 as YFSETQ. The CDR3 totals 15 residues. The ends were cut back, 6 bases at V and 1 base at J, with 14 bases in the middle. The CDR3 loop reads CASNLGGMSYNEQFF. CDR3 nucleotide sequence: TGCGCCAGCAATCTCGGCGGGATGTCCTACAATGAGCAGTTCTTC.

The chain recombines TRBV14 with TRBJ2-2; 14 nucleotides match TRBD2. Germline V gene data show CDR1 as SGHDN and CDR2 as FVKESK. This CDR3 has 22 amino acids. With V trimmed by 1 base and J by 4 bases, 17 bases remained unmatched. The CDR3 nucleotides read TGTGCCAGCAGCCAAGCTCGGGCAACTGGACTAGCGGGAGGCGTGTTCACCGGGGAGCTGTTTTTT. As protein: CASSQARATGLAGGVFTGELFF.

This CDR3 is CASSLSREVPQYF. The CDR3 DNA is TGTGCCAGCAGTTTAAGCAGGGAGGTGCCCCAGTACTTC. This chain connects TRBV6-6 to TRBJ2-5, with D perhaps TRBD2 (6 bases). This CDR3 is built from 13 residues. The V gene lost 4 bases and the J gene lost 9 bases, with 15 bases spanning the gap. Looked up from germline, CDR1 is MNHNY and CDR2 is SVGAGI (reference sequence).

V and J are TRBV7-9 and TRBJ1-1; the match to TRBD1 covers 7 bases. This CDR3 is 15 amino acids long. With 5 bases clipped from V and 8 bases from J, the junction kept 14 bases outside the gene matches. CDR1 and CDR2 (germline): SEHNR, FQNEAQ (reference sequence). CDR3 region: CASSPSTDRLREAFF. CDR3 bases: TGTGCCAGCAGCCCCTCCACGGACAGGTTGCGAGAAGCTTTCTTT.

V and J are TRBV6-5 and TRBJ2-3; TRBD2 is a possible D gene (5 bases). The CDR3 contains 16 residues. V lost 0 bases and J lost 2, with 12 bases in between. CDR1 is MNHEY and CDR2 is SVGAGI in the germline V gene. The CDR3 loop reads CASSYSRLFDTDTQYF. CDR3 nucleotides: TGTGCCAGCAGTTACTCGAGACTATTCGACACAGATACGCAGTATTTT.